This T cell receptor beta chain was obtained from a study of blood T cell repertoires in COVID-19. Study details: Some COVID-19 samples were acute and others convalescent; all came from the United States, Italy and Spain.

The method was immunoSEQ multiplex PCR; TCRdb's version includes in-frame clones alone and lacks a portion of them. The data contain 120,000 to 150,000 clones, 84% of them singletons. This clone was seen a handful of times. The CDR3 has 15 amino acids. After removal of 5 bases from V and 0 bases from J, the junction contained 2 bases not matched to a gene. Germline V gives CDR1 SGHRS, CDR2 YFSETQ. Material for sequencing was peripheral blood. The origin of this receptor is a man between 25 and 39 years old with COVID-19, enrolled during active disease. The genes are TRBV5-1 and TRBJ2-1, with TRBD2 matching over 10 bases. The CDR3 DNA reads as TGCGCCAGCAGGCGGACTAGCGGCTCCTACAATGAGCAGTTCTTC. Translation: CASRRTSGSYNEQFF.